Following are 9 T cell receptor delta chains from one sample sequenced in a study of γδ T cells in repeated Plasmodium falciparum infection. Gammadelta T cells were flow-sorted from PBMC into Vgamma9/Vdelta2+ and Vdelta2-negative populations for bulk analysis. TCRdb re-called the multiplex PCR reads through CATT. This table holds approximately 60,000 delta-chain clones, around 1.7% found once. Source material: gamma-delta T cells from blood. These receptors all stem from a pool of human donors (malaria-infected and uninfected, not separated).

This clone was picked up a small number of times. The translation of this DNA and the TCRdb protein of a much larger clone differ at residue 10, probably owing to a read error; the protein shown here is translated from the DNA. The chain combines TRDV1 with TRDJ1; D uncertain. CDR3 length: 17 residues. Germline CDR1 and CDR2: TSWWSYY and QGS. V lost 2 bases, J lost 3 bases, and 19 bases lay in between. The CDR3 loop reads CALGEGTRSLSSDKLIF. The CDR3 DNA reads TGTGCTCTTGGGGAAGGAACAAGGAGCCTGTCCTCCGATAAACTCATCTTT.

A few counts support this clone. A far larger clone differs by one base, so this is likely a read error. The same CDR3 is also encoded by other DNA sequences in this sample. CDR3 sequence: CALGEFFRGDNGGLYTDKLIF. CDR3 sequence (DNA): TGTGCTCTTGGGGAATTTTTTCGTGGCGATAACGGGGGACTGTACACCGATAAACTCATCTTT. V is TRDV1 and J is TRDJ1, with D possibly being TRDD3 (6 bases). Germline CDR1 TSWWSYY, CDR2 QGS. Trimming removed 2 bases from V and 0 bases from J, with 28 bases in between. The CDR3 has 21 amino acids.

This clone came up a few times. The protein in TCRdb stems from a much larger clone and differs at residue 5 from this DNA's translation, likely a read error; here the protein is translated from the DNA. The chain employs TRDV1 and TRDJ1; D tentatively reads TRDD2 or TRDD3 (7 bases each). TCRdb is silent on the J gene; assignment here came from matching the DNA to germline. The CDR3 has 23 amino acids. Germline-derived CDR1 and CDR2 are TSWWSYY and QGS. CDR3 in amino acids: CALGQLWPSSRTGDSPYTDKLIF. CDR3 DNA: TGTGCTCTTGGGCAACTTTGGCCTTCCTCCAGAACTGGGGACTCCCCCTACACCGATAAACTCATCTTT.

Of note for this clone: TCRdb's protein, taken from a much larger clone, differs from this DNA's translation at residue 11, likely owing to a read error; the protein displayed comes from the DNA. The chain couples TRDV1 to TRDJ1; TRDD3 aligns across 11 bases. No J gene was available from TCRdb, and it was assigned here by a germline match of the DNA. J gave up 3 bases and V 1 base, and 22 bases lay outside the gene matches. The CDR3 has 22 residues. Germline CDR1 is TSWWSYY and CDR2 is QGS. The CDR3 DNA reads TGTGCTCTTGGGGAACCCGTGAGGTCTTCCCACTGGGGGATAAAGGTGGCCGATAAACTCATCTTT. Its protein is CALGEPVRSSHWGIKVADKLIF.

In regard to this clone: The protein TCRdb gives is from a much larger clone and does not agree with this DNA's translation at residue 5, likely a read error; the protein shown here comes from the DNA. The chain couples TRDV1 to TRDJ1, with 8 bases lining up with TRDD3. In the absence of a J gene in TCRdb, the DNA was matched to germline to assign it here. CDR3 length equals 19 residues. The J segment lost 3 bases and the V segment lost 5 bases, leaving 20 bases of the junction unmatched. Germline V gene sequence: CDR1 TSWWSYY, CDR2 QGS. CDR3 in DNA: TGTGCTCTTGGGTCCCCCGGTAGTTACTTGGGGGATGCCGCCGATAAACTCATCTTT. This gives the protein CALGSPGSYLGDAADKLIF.

Of note for this clone: For this DNA, TCRdb reports the protein of a much larger clone, which diverges at residue 16, most likely from a read error; the protein presented here is translated directly from the DNA. The gene calls are TRDV1 and TRDJ1; 9 bases match TRDD3. The CDR3 loop spans 23 amino acids. V was clipped by 3 bases and J by 0 bases; unmatched bases: 26. Per the germline V gene, CDR1 is TSWWSYY and CDR2 is QGS. CDR3 nucleotides: TGTGCTCTTGGGGAGACTGTCCTGCCTTCCGCGATGGGGATACGCACTAACACCGATAAACTCATCTTT. Its protein product is CALGETVLPSAMGIRTNTDKLIF.

A word on this clone: The protein held in TCRdb is that of a much larger clone and does not match this DNA's translation at residue 12, likely because of a read error; the protein shown is translated from the DNA. V is TRDV1 and J is TRDJ1; 7 nucleotides match TRDD2. This CDR3 has 16 residues. Per germline, CDR1 TSWWSYY and CDR2 QGS. CDR3 protein: CALGETSSYSTGKLIF. CDR3 bases: TGTGCTCTTGGGGAAACATCTTCCTATAGCACCGGTAAACTCATCTTT.

Concerning this clone itself: TCRdb's protein, taken from a much larger clone, differs from this DNA's translation at residue 13, likely owing to a read error; the protein displayed comes from the DNA. V is TRDV3 and J is TRDJ1, with 13 positions matching TRDD3. This CDR3 contains 19 residues. Germline V gene data show CDR1 as TVYSNPD and CDR2 as GDNSRS (reference sequence). V trimming: 1 base; J trimming: 4 bases; junction bases outside the gene matches: 18. The CDR3 reads CAFIPTLYWGIRWLDKLIF. Written as DNA, the CDR3 is TGTGCCTTTATTCCTACCCTCTACTGGGGGATACGCTGGCTCGATAAACTCATCTTT.

Of note for this clone: TCRdb shows a much larger clone's protein in place of this DNA's translation, and the two differ at residue 13, likely through a read error; the protein shown is translated from the DNA. The gene calls are TRDV1 and TRDJ1, with D possibly TRDD2 on 5 matching bases. Trimming removed 5 bases from V and 3 bases from J, with 25 bases in between. The CDR3 totals 18 residues. Germline values: CDR1 TSWWSYY, CDR2 QGS. Here the CDR3 DNA reads TGTGCTCTTGGGATCGGACCTACGCGCCTACCTTACCCCGATAAACTCATCTTT. Amino acid sequence: CALGIGPTRLPYPDKLIF.